This TCR beta chain comes out of a study of shared clonotypes between healthy human individuals. Study results and limitations: Few donors limited the genetic and exposure-history diversity represented. It was observed that approximately 5% of naive CD4 clonotypes were shared across several donors. The study generally estimated greater richness for naive than memory subsets.

On this clone: Its antigen is unidentified.

The V and J ends lost 5 bases and 3 bases respectively, with 15 bases between them. Germline V gene sequence: CDR1 SNHLY, CDR2 FYNNEI. The length of the CDR3 is 15 residues. Sorted-subset replicate PCRs used roughly 210 ng of genomic DNA. This amount corresponded to tens of thousands of T cell genomes. Profiled with immunoSEQ multiplex PCR; TCRdb holds only in-frame clones, not every one. The sample contains about 1.1 million clones, 60% to 80% of which appear only once. Source material: memory CD4+ T cells from PBMCs. The subset is: CD45RA-negative fraction. This TCR was sampled from a man aged 18 to 35 in good health. Some clones in this sample may be carry-over from other donors' samples. This sequence joins TRBV2 and TRBJ2-3, with D possibly TRBD1 on 6 matching bases. CDR3 amino acids: CASSLPGQGTDTQYF. The CDR3 DNA reads TGTGCCAGCAGTTTACCGGGACAAGGGACAGATACGCAGTATTTT.